This passage covers 23 T cell receptor beta chains from one sample sequenced in a study of CD8+CD57+ T cells in acquired aplastic anemia. TCR beta VDJ and CDR3 profiles were obtained from a genomic DNA template. One entry per CDR3 protein, called by TCRdb with MiXCR from the reads. The table has hundreds of thousands of distinct CDR3 sequences, under 80% seen once. Source material: sorted CD4+, CD8+, or CD8+CD57+ T cells (not recorded which) from PBMCs. The receptors originated from a human donor in good health, serving as a control.

In its sample, this clonotype was seen a few times. One end of the junction does not line up with germline, which may come from a read error. The rearrangement links TRBV7-2 to TRBJ1-1, with D perhaps matching TRBD1 (6 bases). Germline CDR1 reads SGHTA; CDR2 reads FQGNSA. The CDR3 is 12 amino acids. The CDR3, as DNA: TGTACCAGCAGCGTACAGGGCACTGAAGCTCTCTTT. Encoded protein: CTSSVQGTEALF.

The rearrangement uses TRBV7-9 and TRBJ1-6, with a possible D match to TRBD1 (5 bases). The CDR3 length is 14 residues. The V end was cut by 6 bases, the J end by 7 bases, with 13 bases between. CDR1 is SEHNR and CDR2 is FQNEAQ in the germline V gene (reference sequence). The CDR3 loop reads CASRSGGANSPLHF. The CDR3 region has the DNA TGTGCCAGCAGGTCGGGCGGGGCGAATTCACCCCTCCACTTT.

As for this clonotype: At one end, the junction sequence differs from germline, possibly due to a read error. The chain links TRBV5-1 to TRBJ1-5; D is possibly TRBD1 (6 bases). The CDR3 is 14 amino acids. Germline lookup yields CDR1 SGHRS and CDR2 YFSETQ. CDR3 region: CASSYGQNNEPQHF. The CDR3 DNA reads TGCGCCAGCAGCTACGGACAGAACAATGAGCCCCAGCATTTT.

The V and J genes are TRBV7-9 and TRBJ2-5; D unclear. The CDR3 covers 15 residues. The germline V gene has CDR1 SEHNR and CDR2 FQNEAQ (reference sequence). Trimming stripped 4 bases from V and 2 bases from J, with 14 bases between. In DNA, the CDR3 is TGTGCCAGCAGCTGGACCCCGGACGGTCAAGAGACCCAGTACTTC. It codes for CASSWTPDGQETQYF.

Points on this clonotype: The limits of the CDR3 on the DNA are not certain, so only TCRdb's listed CDR3 is given. V is TRBV7-8 and J is TRBJ1-4. The CDR3 adds up to 15 amino acids, both ends counted. Germline lookup yields CDR1 SGHVS and CDR2 FQNEAQ. The CDR3 here is CASSSYRETQYFGFF.

This clonotype was seen repeatedly, ten times or more. The rearrangement uses TRBV6-2 or TRBV6-3 and TRBJ2-1, with 10 bases identical to TRBD2. The CDR3 is 15 amino acids. J was trimmed by 4 bases and V by 8 bases; bases with no gene match: 8. Germline lookup yields CDR1 MNHEY and CDR2 SVGEGT. CDR3 in amino acids: CASRGAGGRYNEQFF. In DNA form, the CDR3 reads TGTGCCAGCCGCGGAGCGGGGGGGCGATACAATGAGCAGTTCTTC.

As concerns this clonotype: A much larger clone lies a single base off, so this may be a read error. The rearrangement joins TRBV12-3 or TRBV12-4 to TRBJ1-5, with D possibly TRBD1 on 5 matching bases. The germline V and J ends were trimmed by 10 bases and 4 bases, with 14 bases remaining between them. CDR3 length equals 13 residues. This CDR3 reads CAIRATGNQPQHF. The CDR3 DNA follows: TGTGCCATCAGGGCGACGGGGAATCAGCCCCAGCATTTT.

There are many counts of this clonotype. The genes are TRBV24-1 and TRBJ2-7; D uncertain. Germline values: CDR1 KGHDR, CDR2 SFDVKD. V lost 4 bases, J lost 3 bases, and 6 bases lay in between. The CDR3 is 12 residues long. The DNA of the CDR3 is TGTGCCACCAGTGAAGACCACTACGAGCAGTACTTC. Translation: CATSEDHYEQYF.

The chain links TRBV11-3 to TRBJ2-5, with TRBD2 identical over 7 bases. In germline, CDR1 is SGHNT, CDR2 YENEEA. The CDR3 runs 15 residues. Unmatched junction bases numbered 8, after V lost 3 bases and J lost 4 bases. CDR3 residues: CASSLLPTGGETQYF. CDR3 coding DNA: TGTGCCAGCAGCTTGTTGCCTACGGGGGGAGAGACCCAGTACTTC.

The chain has TRBV5-1 and TRBJ2-7; 7 nucleotides line up with TRBD1. Germline values: CDR1 SGHRS, CDR2 YFSETQ. The CDR3 contains 15 residues. J gave up 3 bases and V 0 bases, and 6 bases lay outside the gene matches. In nucleotides, the CDR3 is TGCGCCAGCAGCTTGGGCCCGACAGGGCGCTACGAGCAGTACTTC. Protein sequence: CASSLGPTGRYEQYF. Variable domain in full (rest from reference TRBV5-1 and TRBJ2-7): KAGVTQTPRYLIKTRGQQVTLSCSPISGHRSVSWYQQTPGQGLQFLFEYFSETQRNKGNFPGRFSGRQFSNSRSEMNVSTLELGDSALYLCASSLGPTGRYEQYFGPGTRLTVT.

J is TRBJ2-3 and V is TRBV10-3; D ambiguous. V was pared by 6 bases and J by 0 bases, with 16 bases between. The V gene's germline CDR1 is ENHRY and CDR2 SYGVKD. CDR3 length equals 16 residues. The DNA for the CDR3 is TGTGCCATCAGCGTCCATATAGGACGTAGCACAGATACGCAGTATTTT. Amino acid sequence: CAISVHIGRSTDTQYF.

The chain employs TRBV20-1 and TRBJ2-7; maybe TRBD2 (5 bases). Germline loops: CDR1 DFQATT, CDR2 SNEGSKA (reference sequence). This CDR3 has 16 amino acids. Trimming shortened V by 6 bases and J by 3 bases, and 24 bases separated the two germline ends. The CDR3 DNA follows: TGCAGTGCCAATGGACGGAGCGGCGGGCACCTCTACGAGCAGTACTTC. As protein: CSANGRSGGHLYEQYF.

CDR3 coding DNA: TGCGCCAGCACCCTAAACAGGGGCTACGAAAAACTGTTTTTT. It codes for CASTLNRGYEKLFF. The rearrangement uses TRBV5-1 and TRBJ1-4; 7 nucleotides line up with TRBD1. With 6 bases clipped from V and 8 bases from J, the junction kept 10 bases outside the gene matches. The CDR3 extends over 14 amino acids. CDR1 and CDR2 from the germline V gene are SGHRS and YFSETQ.

Regarding this clonotype: The DNA is omitted, as the CDR3 cannot be located on it reliably, and the CDR3 follows TCRdb's listing. This chain joins TRBV7-2 and TRBJ2-7; the table calls TRBD1, which could not be checked here. The CDR3 contains 14 residues when both ends are counted. Per the germline V gene, CDR1 is SGHTA and CDR2 is FQGNSA. The CDR3 here is CATLSTSSTSGRAF.

The rearrangement uses TRBV10-3 and TRBJ1-6; 7 positions match TRBD1. The CDR3 consists of 14 residues. Germline assignment: CDR1 ENHRY and CDR2 SYGVKD. V shed 5 bases, J shed 8 bases, and the junction held 6 bases outside the gene matches. The chain's CDR3 is CAISLGQSDSPLHF. Here the CDR3 DNA reads TGTGCCATCAGTTTGGGACAGAGCGATTCACCCCTCCACTTT.

The CDR3 coding sequence is TGTGCCAGTAGCGGGTCGAGCCTAGAGCAGTTCTTC. This sequence encodes CASSGSSLEQFF. J is TRBJ2-1 and V is TRBV19; D is unclear. The V end lost 6 bases, the J end lost 10 bases, and 13 bases lay between the germline ends. Germline CDR1 reads LNHDA; CDR2 reads SQIVND (reference sequence). The length of the CDR3 is 12 residues.

The table lists this clonotype with many counts. This sequence joins TRBV2 and TRBJ2-1; D possibly corresponds to TRBD2 (6 bases). The CDR3 runs 14 residues. Germline lookup yields CDR1 SNHLY and CDR2 FYNNEI. V lost 3 bases and J 6 bases, leaving 12 bases between the germline ends. DNA of the CDR3: TGTGCCAGCAGTGATTTACGGGGGACCAATGAGCAGTTCTTC. Translating gives CASSDLRGTNEQFF.

The DNA for the CDR3 is TGTGCCATCAGTGACGCTGGACAGCACTATGGCTACACCTTC. Its translation: CAISDAGQHYGYTF. The chain uses TRBV10-3 and TRBJ1-2, with D possibly matching TRBD1 (6 bases). Germline assignment: CDR1 ENHRY and CDR2 SYGVKD. Trimming shortened V by 3 bases and J by 3 bases, and 11 bases separated the two germline ends. This CDR3 is built from 14 residues.

The rearrangement uses TRBV11-2 and TRBJ2-7; D gene unclear. V lost 3 bases and J 5 bases, leaving 8 bases between the germline ends. This CDR3 has 12 amino acids. In germline, CDR1 is SGHAT, CDR2 FQNNGV. The CDR3: CASSFGSDEQYF. The CDR3 DNA is TGTGCCAGCAGCTTCGGCTCAGACGAGCAGTACTTC.

The chain employs TRBV20-1 and TRBJ2-7, with D perhaps TRBD1 or TRBD2 (5 bases each). CDR1 and CDR2 (germline): DFQATT, SNEGSKA (reference sequence). The length of the CDR3 is 14 residues. The CDR3 DNA reads TGCAGCGTTCCTCCTCCGGGACGCTCCTACGAGCAGTACTTC. This translates into CSVPPPGRSYEQYF.

On this clonotype: Relative to the germline gene, one junction end is altered; a read error may explain this. The CDR3 region is CASTKGQGTTEAFF. The DNA for the CDR3 is TGTGCCAGTACAAAGGGACAGGGGACCACTGAGGCTTTCTTT. The chain employs TRBV19 and TRBJ2-7, with 10 positions matching TRBD1. The J call may be wrong; the DNA end is better matched by TRBJ1-1. Germline CDR1 is LNHDA and CDR2 is SQIVND (reference sequence). The length of the CDR3 is 14 residues.

Concerning this clonotype: The junction departs from the called germline gene at one end, perhaps through a read error. The chain is built from TRBV9 and TRBJ1-6; D is possibly TRBD1 (6 bases). The CDR3 spans 15 residues. The germline V gene encodes CDR1 SGDLS and CDR2 YYNGEE. The CDR3 nucleotides are TGTGCCTGCAGTTTGGCAGGGGTGTATAATTCACCCCTCCACTTT. Protein: CACSLAGVYNSPLHF.

With regard to this clonotype: The junction and the germline gene differ at one end; a read error may be behind it. The CDR3 DNA reads as TGTGCCATAACGATCGGCCAGGGCGCTGTTGTTTTCTTT. This encodes CAITIGQGAVVFF. The rearrangement uses TRBV10-1 and TRBJ1-1, with D tentatively TRBD1 (5 bases). This CDR3 has 13 residues. Germline CDR1 reads WNHNN; CDR2 reads SYGVQD (reference sequence).